These 31 T cell receptor beta chains share one sample of origin, sequenced in a study of regulatory T cells in long-lasting Graves disease (dated by TCRdb to the early 2020s). Libraries were built with multiplex PCR. Sequenced using an Illumina HiSeq 4000. TCR beta libraries were built with iRepertoire HTBI primers and Arm-PCR amplification of CDR3 regions. TCRdb ran its own pipeline on the public reads, namely fastp trimming at Q25 and MiXCR clone calling, and kept in-frame beta chains. Merged by CDR3 protein, the rows form single entries marked with the most common genes and DNA. Within this sample are about 540,000 distinct CDR3 sequences, with approximately 12% of them counted one time only. Of the sample, roughly 10% is held by the ten largest clones. Per the publication, the time point label means: newly diagnosed GD, antithyroid drugs for less than 3 months. For both TCR sequencing and RNA sequencing, RNA was extracted from PBMCs in TRIzol.

These same data were also listed under a study on T cells in Graves' hyperthyroidism and ophthalmopathy.

Sequenced material: peripheral blood mononuclear cells (PBMCs), taken at new diagnosis, from a patient treated with antithyroid drugs. These receptor sequences come from a man aged 30-40 years with Graves disease. Donor details come from another sample of the same person, matched by shared clones.

This chain connects TRBV10-2 to TRBJ2-1, with D possibly matching TRBD2 (5 bases). Germline V CDR1 and CDR2: WSHSY, SAAADI. This CDR3 region has 11 residues. Trimming removed 8 bases at V and 6 bases at J, with 8 bases between. The chain's CDR3 is CASGRVNEQFF. CDR3 bases: TGCGCCAGCGGGAGAGTCAATGAGCAGTTCTTC.

In its sample, this clonotype was seen many times. The CDR3 spells CASGTSRPSYEQYF. The DNA for the CDR3 is TGTGCCAGCGGAACTAGCAGGCCCTCCTACGAGCAGTACTTC. The chain couples TRBV7-8 to TRBJ2-7, with D possibly being TRBD2 (6 bases). V dropped 8 bases and J dropped 0 bases, with 14 bases sitting between them. The CDR3 totals 14 residues. Germline V lookup: CDR1 SGHVS, CDR2 FQNEAQ.

This clonotype was counted ten times or more. The chain is built from TRBV12-3 or TRBV12-4 and TRBJ2-7; possibly TRBD1 for D (5 bases). The V end lost 0 bases, the J end lost 7 bases, and 16 bases lay between the germline ends. The CDR3 loop spans 15 amino acids. CDR3 nucleotide sequence: TGTGCCAGCAGTTTAGCCCTGACAGACATGAGGGAGCAGTACTTC. Translated, it gives CASSLALTDMREQYF.

This clonotype was seen ten or more times. CDR3 protein: CATSANNEQFF. The CDR3 DNA sequence: TGTGCCACCAGTGCCAACAATGAGCAGTTCTTC. The J gene is TRBJ2-1, the V gene TRBV24-1, with D hard to call. V dropped 5 bases and J dropped 5 bases, with 3 bases sitting between them. From germline, CDR1 is KGHDR and CDR2 SFDVKD. The CDR3 has 11 residues.

In this sample, this clonotype turned up many times. V gene TRBV12-3 or TRBV12-4 combines with J gene TRBJ2-1, with 16 bases identical to TRBD2. The V and J ends lost 7 bases and 4 bases, in that order; junction bases with no gene match: 10. CDR3 length: 18 amino acids. As DNA, the CDR3 is TGTGCCAGCATCCCCGGGACTAGCGGGAGGGGAGATTACAATGAGCAGTTCTTC. Residues: CASIPGTSGRGDYNEQFF.

J is TRBJ2-3 and V is TRBV6-2 or TRBV6-3; 8 bases fit TRBD1. Germline CDR1 and CDR2: MNHEY and SVGEGT. CDR3 length: 18 residues. The V segment lost 2 bases and the J segment 5 bases; nucleotides outside the gene matches: 15. CDR3 protein: CASSYPLRTGGREDTQYF. In DNA, the CDR3 is TGTGCCAGCAGTTACCCCCTCCGAACAGGGGGTAGGGAAGATACGCAGTATTTT.

This rearrangement joins TRBV30 to TRBJ2-7; 8 nucleotides match TRBD1. Germline CDR1 reads GTSNPN; CDR2 reads SVGIG (reference sequence). The CDR3 has 17 residues. The junction had 21 bases not matched to a gene; V was cut back by 5 bases and J by 6 bases. The CDR3 sequence: CAWGPGTGRGRRGEQYF. In nucleotides, the CDR3 is TGTGCCTGGGGACCCGGGACAGGTCGAGGACGGAGGGGCGAGCAGTACTTC.

Ten or more counts support this clonotype. V and J are TRBV4-1 and TRBJ1-1; D gene ambiguous. Germline loops: CDR1 MGHRA, CDR2 YSYEKL. The germline V and J ends were trimmed by 4 bases and 7 bases, with 10 bases remaining between them. The CDR3 runs 12 residues. DNA of the CDR3: TGCGCCAGCAGCCCTAGAGGATTTGAAGCTTTCTTT. It yields the protein CASSPRGFEAFF.

This clonotype was seen at least ten times. This rearrangement joins TRBV12-3 or TRBV12-4 to TRBJ2-5; 9 bases match TRBD1. The junction had 6 bases not matched to a gene; V was cut back by 6 bases and J by 4 bases. The CDR3 loop spans 14 amino acids. CDR3 sequence (DNA): TGTGCCAGCAGCACAGGGGGCTTTGGAGAGACCCAGTACTTC. Its translation is CASSTGGFGETQYF.

CDR3 sequence: CSARARRAEQYF. The CDR3 nucleotides read TGCAGTGCTCGGGCCCGGCGGGCCGAGCAGTACTTC. This rearrangement joins TRBV20-1 to TRBJ2-7; TRBD2 might be the D (5 bases). Germline CDR1 DFQATT, CDR2 SNEGSKA (reference sequence). The CDR3 has 12 residues. V was trimmed by 5 bases and J by 6 bases, leaving 14 bases between them.

V gene TRBV12-3 or TRBV12-4 combines with J gene TRBJ2-2; D is unclear. V lost 5 bases and J 3 bases, leaving 7 bases between the germline ends. The CDR3 spans 13 residues. CDR3 nucleotides: TGTGCCAGCAGTCCCATAGACACCGGGGAGCTGTTTTTT. Translation gives CASSPIDTGELFF.

This clonotype was found many times. The chain employs TRBV6-2 or TRBV6-3 and TRBJ2-7, with TRBD2 matching 11 bases. The J segment lost 6 bases and the V segment lost 5 bases, leaving 12 bases of the junction unmatched. CDR3 length equals 16 residues. The germline gives CDR1 MNHEY, CDR2 SVGEGT. Written as DNA, the CDR3 is TGTGCCAGCAGTGAAGATACTAGCGGGAGATTGGGCGAGCAGTACTTC. This translates into CASSEDTSGRLGEQYF.

This clonotype was counted ten times or more. The chain links TRBV7-9 to TRBJ1-1; D is undetermined. The CDR3 runs to 13 residues. The germline V gene encodes CDR1 SEHNR and CDR2 FQNEAQ (reference sequence). With 4 bases removed from V and 1 base from J, the gap between germline ends came to 7 bases. The CDR3 bases are TGTGCCAGCAGCTCGGGCTCGAACACTGAAGCTTTCTTT. Its translation: CASSSGSNTEAFF. Together with reference TRBV7-9 and TRBJ1-1, the CDR3 gives the full variable domain: DTGVSQNPRHKITKRGQNVTFRCDPISEHNRLYWYRQTLGQGPEFLTYFQNEAQLEKSRLLSDRFSAERPKGSFSTLEIQRTEQGDSAMYLCASSSGSNTEAFFGQGTRLTVV.

This clonotype occurred many times. The chain joins TRBV29-1 to TRBJ1-2; D possibly corresponds to TRBD1 (6 bases). Germline assignment: CDR1 SQVTM and CDR2 ANQGSEA. Trimming left V 5 bases short and J 4 bases short, with 17 bases between. The CDR3 consists of 14 residues. CDR3 bases: TGCAGCGTTCACGCAGGGGAGGGCCCCTATGGCTACACCTTC. Its protein is CSVHAGEGPYGYTF.

As regards this clonotype: One junction end disagrees with the germline gene, perhaps due to a read error. This chain links TRBV29-1 with TRBJ1-4; possible D gene TRBD1, 6 bases. This CDR3 region has 11 residues. Germline CDR1 is SQVTM and CDR2 is ANQGSEA. CDR3 loop: CSVQKGHAFLF. The CDR3 DNA reads TGCAGCGTCCAAAAGGGACACGCCTTTTTATTT.

Ten or more counts support this clonotype. The V and J genes are TRBV13 and TRBJ1-2, with TRBD1 as a possible D gene (5 bases). CDR3 length: 15 residues. The V and J ends lost 9 bases and 1 base respectively, with 18 bases between them. Germline V gene lookup returns CDR1 PRHDT and CDR2 FYEKMQ (reference sequence). CDR3 bases: TGTGCCAGTACACGCGGGGCAACCGTTAACTATGGCTACACCTTC. This encodes CASTRGATVNYGYTF.

This chain links TRBV5-4 with TRBJ2-7, with D uncertain. Trimming took 3 bases from V and 4 from J, leaving 14 bases between them. The CDR3 is made up of 14 amino acids. Germline V gene lookup returns CDR1 SGHNT and CDR2 YYREEE (reference sequence). CDR3 amino acids: CASSSGLLVYEQYF. For the CDR3, the DNA is TGTGCCAGCAGCTCGGGCCTTCTCGTTTACGAGCAGTACTTC.

The chain links TRBV15 to TRBJ2-7; no reliable D call. V gave up 5 bases and J gave up 0 bases, with 11 bases separating them. CDR1 is LNHNV, CDR2 YYDKDF, per germline (reference sequence). CDR3 length: 14 amino acids. This CDR3 reads CATSPFQASYEQYF. Written as DNA, the CDR3 is TGTGCCACCAGCCCCTTCCAGGCCTCCTACGAGCAGTACTTC. Variable domain in full (rest from reference TRBV15 and TRBJ2-7): DAMVIQNPRYQVTQFGKPVTLSCSQTLNHNVMYWYQQKSSQAPKLLFHYYDKDFNNEADTPDNFQSRRPNTSFCFLDIRSPGLGDTAMYLCATSPFQASYEQYFGPGTRLTVT.

This clonotype was seen more than once but under ten times. V gene TRBV7-9 combines with J gene TRBJ2-2; tentatively, D is TRBD2 (5 bases). CDR1 is SEHNR, CDR2 FQNEAQ, per germline (reference sequence). This CDR3 has 18 residues. V lost 4 bases and J 6 bases, leaving 24 bases between the germline ends. The DNA of the CDR3 is TGTGCCAGCAGCTCCTCTACTACGAGGGAGCCCCTTGCCGGGGAGCTGTTTTTT. It translates to CASSSSTTREPLAGELFF.

The J gene is TRBJ2-5, the V gene TRBV24-1; the D gene is possibly TRBD1 (6 bases). Per germline, CDR1 KGHDR and CDR2 SFDVKD. This CDR3 has 14 amino acids. V was shortened by 12 bases and J by 5 bases, with 21 bases between the two germline ends. CDR3 nucleotides: TGTGCCTCGCAACCAACAGGGCAGGGTGAGACCCAGTACTTC. This encodes CASQPTGQGETQYF.

This clonotype has at least ten counts. The chain uses TRBV10-3 and TRBJ2-7; tentative D call: TRBD2 (5 bases). The CDR3 is 13 residues long. Germline-derived CDR1 and CDR2 are ENHRY and SYGVKD. V was clipped by 6 bases and J by 6 bases, with 15 bases between them. The DNA of the CDR3 is TGTGCCATCAGATCCGACTACCCTGTCGAGCAGTACTTC. Protein: CAIRSDYPVEQYF.

This clonotype was seen more than once but under ten times. The chain couples TRBV6-1 to TRBJ2-1; D gene ambiguous. Deletions cut 7 bases from V and 0 bases from J, with 10 bases between. The CDR3 is made up of 14 amino acids. Germline V gene lookup returns CDR1 MNHNS and CDR2 SASEGT. DNA for the CDR3: TGTGCCAGCACCTGGACCCGCTCCTACAATGAGCAGTTCTTC. Amino acids: CASTWTRSYNEQFF.

This clonotype has ten or more counts. The chain employs TRBV7-2 and TRBJ2-3, with D perhaps TRBD2 (6 bases). The CDR3 consists of 16 residues. From germline, CDR1 is SGHTA and CDR2 FQGNSA. Trimming took 5 bases from V and 0 from J, leaving 15 bases between them. The chain's CDR3 is CASSPRAGTSTDTQYF. The CDR3 nucleotides read TGTGCCAGCAGCCCCCGGGCCGGGACTAGCACAGATACGCAGTATTTT. The full variable domain, its missing parts supplied by reference TRBV7-2 and TRBJ2-3, is GAGVSQSPSNKVTEKGKDVELRCDPISGHTALYWYRQSLGQGLEFLIYFQGNSAPDKSGLPSDRFSAERTGGSVSTLTIQRTQQEDSAVYLCASSPRAGTSTDTQYFGPGTRLTVL.

The J gene is TRBJ1-4, the V gene TRBV29-1, with unresolved D. The V gene lost 0 bases and the J gene lost 4 bases, with 9 bases spanning the gap. This CDR3 spans 14 amino acids. In germline, CDR1 is SQVTM, CDR2 ANQGSEA. CDR3: CSVEDGSDNEKLFF. The CDR3 nucleotides are TGCAGCGTTGAAGATGGCTCGGATAATGAAAAACTGTTTTTT. The full variable domain, completed using reference TRBV29-1 and TRBJ1-4, is SAVISQKPSRDICQRGTSLTIQCQVDSQVTMMFWYRQQPGQSLTLIATANQGSEATYESGFVIDKFPISRPNLTFSTLTVSNMSPEDSSIYLCSVEDGSDNEKLFFGSGTQLSVL.

This clonotype was picked up a small number of times. The chain joins TRBV4-1 to TRBJ1-2, with D possibly being TRBD1 (6 bases). Per germline, CDR1 MGHRA and CDR2 YSYEKL. Trimming pared 1 base from V and 4 bases from J, leaving 10 bases between. The CDR3 runs 14 residues. The CDR3 loop is CASSQAPDSYGYTF. CDR3 in DNA: TGCGCCAGCAGCCAAGCCCCGGACAGCTATGGCTACACCTTC.

This clonotype was picked up many times. The J gene is TRBJ2-7, the V gene TRBV2, with 8 bases matching TRBD1. The CDR3 spans 15 residues. Unmatched junction bases numbered 11, after V lost 5 bases and J lost 5 bases. Per germline, CDR1 SNHLY and CDR2 FYNNEI. The CDR3 sequence: CASSLARGRLNEQYF. The CDR3 DNA sequence: TGTGCCAGCAGTCTCGCCAGGGGGCGCTTGAACGAGCAGTACTTC.

With respect to this clonotype: A clone one base away is much larger, so this may be a read error. The chain carries TRBV12-3 or TRBV12-4 and TRBJ2-3; a possible D gene is TRBD2 (6 bases). V was clipped by 7 bases and J by 0 bases, with 11 bases between them. The CDR3 extends over 14 amino acids. The CDR3 region is CASNPAGSTDTQYF. CDR3 nucleotide sequence: TGTGCCAGCAACCCGGCGGGGAGCACAGATACGCAGTATTTT.

This clonotype was observed a handful of times. This chain uses TRBV20-1 with TRBJ2-3, with 7 bases that match TRBD1. Per germline, CDR1 DFQATT and CDR2 SNEGSKA (reference sequence). V dropped 3 bases and J dropped 1; count of bases not matched to a gene: 1. The CDR3 has 13 residues. For the CDR3, the DNA is TGCAGTGCTAGGGGGACAGGCACAGATACGCAGTATTTT. Translated, it gives CSARGTGTDTQYF.

This rearrangement joins TRBV19 to TRBJ2-1; D remains ambiguous. The CDR3 loop spans 15 amino acids. CDR1 and CDR2 (germline): LNHDA, SQIVND (reference sequence). Trimming took 3 bases from V and 8 from J, leaving 17 bases between them. The DNA of the CDR3 is TGTGCCAGTAGTATCTCTCCAAAAGACATTCATGAGCAGTTCTTC. This sequence encodes CASSISPKDIHEQFF.

This clonotype was counted ten times or more. The chain has TRBV20-1 and TRBJ1-6; a weak D match, TRBD1 (5 bases). The V gene's germline CDR1 is DFQATT and CDR2 SNEGSKA (reference sequence). The CDR3 spans 14 residues. The V end was cut by 3 bases, the J end by 15 bases, with 21 bases between. The CDR3 sequence is CSASPRDAVGGLHF. The CDR3 DNA is TGCAGTGCTAGCCCCCGGGACGCCGTGGGAGGCCTCCACTTT.

This clonotype was counted many times. V is TRBV24-1 and J is TRBJ2-3, with a tentative D call TRBD2 (6 bases). V was pared by 2 bases and J by 6 bases, with 11 bases between. This CDR3 has 14 residues. CDR1 and CDR2 (germline): KGHDR, SFDVKD. The CDR3, as DNA: TGTGCCACCAGTGATTCAACCCGGGGGGATACGCAGTATTTT. It specifies CATSDSTRGDTQYF.